Presented here are 4 T cell receptor beta chains from one specimen sequenced in a study of blood T cell repertoires in COVID-19. Sequencing used immunoSEQ multiplex PCR; TCRdb keeps in-frame clones, though not all of them. The sample has 130,000 to 150,000 clones; 85% to 90% are singletons. The material sequenced was PBMCs or T cells enriched from blood (not recorded which). The receptors shown here come from a woman in her 30s with acute COVID-19.

The chain joins TRBV7-2 to TRBJ1-2; 10 bases fit TRBD1. CDR3 length: 15 residues. V was clipped by 5 bases and J by 7 bases; unmatched bases: 10. CDR1 and CDR2 (germline): SGHTA, FQGNSA. DNA for the CDR3: TGTGCCAGCAGCGCCAAGACAGGGGGCAAAGGTGGCTACACCTTC. It codes for CASSAKTGGKGGYTF.

The chain has TRBV7-8 and TRBJ2-7; possible D gene TRBD1, 6 bases. V was trimmed by 3 bases and J by 9 bases, leaving 12 bases between them. This CDR3 spans 12 amino acids. From germline, CDR1 is SGHVS and CDR2 FQNEAQ. CDR3 coding DNA: TGTGCCAGCAGCTTGGCGGACAGAAGGCAGTACTTC. Residues: CASSLADRRQYF.

V is TRBV5-8 and J is TRBJ2-6; D possibly corresponds to TRBD2 (5 bases). Trimming removed 5 bases from V and 1 base from J, with 25 bases in between. The CDR3 loop spans 20 amino acids. Germline CDR1 is SGHTS and CDR2 is YDEGEE. The CDR3 protein is CASRRDSGTVSLSGANVLTF. The CDR3 DNA sequence: TGTGCCAGCAGACGGGATAGTGGTACAGTTTCGCTGTCTGGGGCCAACGTCCTGACTTTC. The variable domain in full, with the rest retrieved from reference TRBV5-8 and TRBJ2-6, is EAGVTQSPTHLIKTRGQQATLRCSPISGHTSVYWYQQALGLGLQFLLWYDEGEERNRGNFPPRFSGRQFPNYSSELNVNALELEDSALYLCASRRDSGTVSLSGANVLTFGAGSRLTVL.

In this sample, this clone turned up a few times. The gene calls are TRBV14 and TRBJ1-2; 9 bases map to TRBD1. With V trimmed by 4 bases and J by 4 bases, 4 bases remained unmatched. This CDR3 is 14 amino acids long. Per the germline V gene, CDR1 is SGHDN and CDR2 is FVKESK. CDR3 coding DNA: TGTGCCAGCAGCCTGGGGACAGGGTTCTATGGCTACACCTTC. It codes for CASSLGTGFYGYTF.